These T cell receptor beta chains were read from a single sample in a study of a mutant IDH1 vaccine in newly diagnosed glioma. Repertoires were generated with immunoSEQ multiplex PCR, while TCRdb's copy carries only in-frame clones and drops some. The top ten hold 6.7% of the sample, which has 53,000 or so clones, approximately 79% seen once. No antigens are known for them. The sequenced sample was PBMCs, obtained from a glioma patient whose treatment included an IDH1 peptide vaccine. The receptors were sampled from a man in his forties with glioma. Both conserved end residues are part of each CDR3. A D gene is named only where the DNA matches it firmly. For some rows the clone size is stated as once, few or many, or as a class when expanded; others skip it.

cdr3_length	v_call	j_call	d_call	clone_size	cdr3_aa	cdr3_nt
13	TRBV6-6	TRBJ1-5	-	-	CASSYGEGQPQHF	TGTGCCAGCAGTTACGGCGAGGGTCAGCCCCAGCATTTT
15	TRBV5-1	TRBJ2-2	TRBD2	few	CASSLLAGYSGELFF	TGCGCCAGCAGCTTACTAGCGGGGTACAGCGGGGAGCTGTTTTTT
15	TRBV2	TRBJ2-2	-	-	CASAPWMRTQGELFF	TGTGCCAGCGCACCCTGGATGCGGACGCAAGGGGAGCTGTTTTTT
16	TRBV9	TRBJ1-4	-	once	CASSVGSGATNEKLFF	TGTGCCAGCAGCGTAGGCTCAGGAGCAACTAATGAAAAACTGTTTTTT
16	TRBV23-1	TRBJ2-5	-	-	CASSQTETQGWETQYF	TGCGCCAGCAGTCAAACCGAAACCCAGGGGTGGGAGACCCAGTACTTC
16	TRBV29-1	TRBJ1-2	TRBD1	once	CSVTGTGGGVNYGYTF	TGCAGCGTCACCGGGACAGGGGGGGGTGTTAACTATGGCTACACCTTC
16	TRBV29-1	TRBJ2-5	TRBD2	-	CSVKAERGTSQETQYF	TGCAGCGTTAAAGCAGAGCGGGGGACCTCCCAAGAGACCCAGTACTTC
14	TRBV2	TRBJ2-7	TRBD2	-	CASTPTRLAGEQYF	TGTGCCAGCACCCCAACTAGACTAGCTGGTGAGCAGTACTTC
12	TRBV18	TRBJ2-5	-	medium-sized	CASSPQGETQYF	TGTGCCAGCTCCCCCCAGGGGGAGACCCAGTACTTC
14	TRBV27	TRBJ1-6	TRBD1	once	CASRRGQGNSPLHF	TGTGCCAGCAGAAGAGGACAGGGAAATTCACCCCTCCACTTT
16	TRBV7-9	TRBJ2-2	TRBD2	-	CARPGGRDSNTGELFF	TGTGCCAGACCGGGGGGAAGAGATTCGAACACCGGGGAGCTGTTTTTT
13	TRBV2	TRBJ1-6	TRBD1	-	CASSARQGSPLHF	TGTGCCAGCAGTGCGCGACAGGGATCACCCCTCCACTTT
15	TRBV29-1	TRBJ2-3	-	-	CSVEDPTLPTDTQYF	TGCAGCGTTGAAGATCCGACTCTACCCACAGATACGCAGTATTTT
12	TRBV7-8	TRBJ2-5	-	-	CASSPDPGTQYF	TGTGCCAGCAGCCCCGATCCGGGGACCCAGTACTTC
13	TRBV4-1	TRBJ1-2	-	-	CASSLLGGGNYTF	TGCGCCAGCAGCCTCCTGGGGGGGGGAAACTACACCTTC
15	TRBV5-1	TRBJ1-4	-	few	CASSLDGAVGEKLFF	TGCGCCAGCAGCTTGGATGGGGCGGTTGGTGAAAAACTGTTTTTT
13	TRBV18	TRBJ2-5	-	-	CASSLDQGETQYF	TGTGCCAGCTCACTCGACCAGGGGGAGACCCAGTACTTC
12	TRBV29-1	TRBJ2-7	-	-	CSVEGSSYEQYF	TGCAGCGTTGAGGGGAGCTCCTACGAGCAGTACTTC
13	TRBV7-9	TRBJ1-1	-	-	CASSPLDGSEAFF	TGTGCCAGCAGCCCCCTGGATGGTTCTGAAGCTTTCTTT
14	TRBV7-9	TRBJ2-7	-	-	CASSLAVRVYEQYF	TGTGCCAGCAGCTTAGCGGTCAGGGTGTACGAGCAGTACTTC
12	TRBV6-1	TRBJ1-3	-	-	CASTMRGNTIYF	TGTGCCAGCACAATGAGAGGAAACACCATATATTTT
16	TRBV2	TRBJ1-3	-	-	CASSEGWQVDGNTIYF	TGTGCCAGCAGTGAAGGGTGGCAAGTTGATGGAAACACCATATATTTT
16	TRBV19	TRBJ2-6	TRBD2	-	CASSIVTSAGANVLTF	TGTGCCAGTAGTATAGTGACTAGCGCTGGGGCCAACGTCCTGACTTTC
15	TRBV7-6	TRBJ2-3	TRBD2	-	CASNLAGGRTDTQYF	TGTGCCAGCAACCTAGCGGGAGGACGCACAGATACGCAGTATTTT
13	TRBV7-9	TRBJ2-5	-	-	CASTPPLGLAQYF	TGTGCCAGCACCCCTCCCCTGGGGCTGGCCCAGTACTTC